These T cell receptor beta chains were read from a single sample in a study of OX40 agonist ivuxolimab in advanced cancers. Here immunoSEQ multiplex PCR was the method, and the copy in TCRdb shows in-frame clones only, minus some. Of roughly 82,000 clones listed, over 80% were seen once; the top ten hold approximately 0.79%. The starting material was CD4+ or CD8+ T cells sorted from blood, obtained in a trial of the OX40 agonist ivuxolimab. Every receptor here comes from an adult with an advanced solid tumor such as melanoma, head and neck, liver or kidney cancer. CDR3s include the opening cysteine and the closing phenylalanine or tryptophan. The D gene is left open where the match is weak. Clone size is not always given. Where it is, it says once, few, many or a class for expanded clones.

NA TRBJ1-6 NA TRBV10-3 CAISVEGKGNSPLHF TGTGCCATCAGTGTTGAGGGCAAAGGTAATTCACCCCTCCACTTT
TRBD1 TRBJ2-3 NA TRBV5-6 CASSEGQGSTDTQYF TGTGCCAGCAGCGAGGGACAGGGATCGACGGATACGCAGTATTTT
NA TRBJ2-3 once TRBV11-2 CASSLSRVLDTQYF TGTGCCAGCAGCTTGTCGCGGGTCCTAGATACGCAGTATTTT
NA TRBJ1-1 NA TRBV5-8 CASSPWASTEAFF TGTGCCAGCAGCCCCTGGGCGAGCACTGAAGCTTTCTTT
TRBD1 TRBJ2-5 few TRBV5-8 CASSQQGETQYF TGTGCCAGCAGCCAACAGGGGGAGACCCAGTACTTC
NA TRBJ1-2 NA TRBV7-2 CASSPSGVSGGVWYGYTF TGTGCCAGCAGCCCATCCGGAGTATCTGGCGGTGTATGGTATGGCTACACCTTC
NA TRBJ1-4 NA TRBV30 CAWSGKLATNEKLFF TGTGCCTGGAGTGGGAAGCTTGCAACTAATGAAAAACTGTTTTTT
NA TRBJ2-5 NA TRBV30 CASLGTWGGETQYF TGTGCCTCACTTGGGACTTGGGGCGGGGAGACCCAGTACTTC
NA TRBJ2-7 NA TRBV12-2 CASRSHPVPPGPYEQYF TGTGCAAGTCGCTCCCATCCGGTGCCCCCGGGCCCTTACGAGCAGTACTTC
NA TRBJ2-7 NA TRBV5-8 CASSWRGDSPSYEQYF TGTGCCAGCAGCTGGCGCGGCGACTCGCCGTCCTACGAGCAGTACTTC
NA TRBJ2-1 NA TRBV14 CASSRAQTKGYNEQFF TGTGCCAGCAGCCGGGCCCAGACAAAAGGCTACAATGAGCAGTTCTTC
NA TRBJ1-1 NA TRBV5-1 CASTSVVFTEAFF TGCGCCAGCACCTCGGTAGTTTTCACTGAAGCTTTCTTT
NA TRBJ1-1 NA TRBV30 CARSPLGRGDTEAFF TGTGCCCGCTCCCCCCTAGGCCGAGGGGACACTGAAGCTTTCTTT
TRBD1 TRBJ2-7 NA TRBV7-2 CASSFGTGPYEQYF TGTGCCAGCAGCTTTGGGACAGGCCCCTACGAGCAGTACTTC
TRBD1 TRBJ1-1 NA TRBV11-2 CASSLTAQGVTEAFF TGTGCCAGCAGCCTCACGGCCCAGGGGGTCACTGAAGCTTTCTTT
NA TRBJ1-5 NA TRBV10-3 CAISEAIKDRPQHF TGTGCCATCAGTGAGGCTATTAAGGATCGGCCCCAGCATTTT
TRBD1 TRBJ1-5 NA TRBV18 CASSPSTGFQPQHF TGTGCCAGCTCACCCTCGACAGGGTTTCAGCCCCAGCATTTT
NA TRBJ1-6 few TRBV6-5 CASGLRLKINSPLHF TGTGCCAGCGGCCTAAGACTGAAAATCAATTCACCCCTCCACTTT
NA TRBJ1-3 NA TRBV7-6 CASSLELLSSGNTIYF TGTGCCAGCAGCTTAGAGCTGTTAAGCTCTGGAAACACCATATATTTT
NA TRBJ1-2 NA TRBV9 CASSVGGGSGYTF TGTGCCAGCAGCGTAGGCGGAGGAAGTGGCTACACCTTC
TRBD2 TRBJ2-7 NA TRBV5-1 CASTPSGSSYEQYF TGCGCCAGCACCCCGAGCGGGAGCTCCTACGAGCAGTACTTC
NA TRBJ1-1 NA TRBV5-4 CASSSWGRTEAFF TGTGCCAGCAGCTCCTGGGGCCGCACTGAAGCTTTCTTT
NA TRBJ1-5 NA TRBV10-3 CASGLEGQPQHF TGTGCCTCAGGGCTGGAGGGGCAGCCCCAGCATTTT
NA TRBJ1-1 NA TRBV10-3 CAISKAGNTEAFF TGTGCCATCAGTAAGGCAGGGAACACTGAAGCTTTCTTT
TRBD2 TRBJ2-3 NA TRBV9 CASSVTTSPSGVTDTQYF TGTGCCAGCAGCGTTACCACCTCCCCCAGCGGGGTCACAGATACGCAGTATTTT
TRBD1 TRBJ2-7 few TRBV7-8 CASSLRGQGLYEQYF TGTGCCAGCAGCTTAAGGGGACAGGGGTTATACGAGCAGTACTTC
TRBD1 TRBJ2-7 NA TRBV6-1 CASRMTGPYEQYF TGTGCCAGCAGGATGACAGGGCCCTACGAGCAGTACTTC
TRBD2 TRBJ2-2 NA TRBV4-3 CASSQDILAGAANTGELFF TGCGCCAGCAGCCAAGATATACTAGCGGGGGCGGCGAACACCGGGGAGCTGTTTTTT
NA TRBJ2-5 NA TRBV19 CASSTTRQETQYF TGTGCCAGTAGTACCACTAGACAAGAGACCCAGTACTTC
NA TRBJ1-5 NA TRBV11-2 CASSLAAGNQPQHF TGTGCCAGCAGCTTAGCGGCAGGCAATCAGCCCCAGCATTTT
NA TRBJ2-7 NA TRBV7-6 CASSSDENYEQYF TGTGCCAGCAGCTCAGATGAGAACTACGAGCAGTACTTC
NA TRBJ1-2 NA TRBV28 CASSPAGGLNYGYTF TGTGCCAGCAGCCCAGCGGGCGGTCTAAACTATGGCTACACCTTC
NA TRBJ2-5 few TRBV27 CASSGDQETQYF TGTGCCAGTTCGGGGGATCAAGAGACCCAGTACTTC
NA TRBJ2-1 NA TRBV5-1 CASSFRVRNEQFF TGCGCCAGCAGCTTCCGGGTTCGCAATGAGCAGTTCTTC
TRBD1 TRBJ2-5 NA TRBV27 CASSRDREETQYF TGTGCCAGCAGCCGGGACAGGGAAGAGACCCAGTACTTC
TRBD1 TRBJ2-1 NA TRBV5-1 CASSGTGAPYNEQFF TGCGCCAGCAGCGGGACAGGGGCCCCCTACAATGAGCAGTTCTTC
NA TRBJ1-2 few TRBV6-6 CASSYEGLGGYTF TGTGCCAGCAGTTACGAGGGGTTGGGTGGCTACACCTTC
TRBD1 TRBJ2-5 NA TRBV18 CASSPRETGGRETQYF TGTGCCAGCTCACCTCGCGAGACAGGGGGTCGGGAGACCCAGTACTTC
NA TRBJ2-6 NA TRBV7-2 CASTKNSGANVLTF TGTGCCAGCACCAAGAACTCTGGGGCCAACGTCCTGACTTTC
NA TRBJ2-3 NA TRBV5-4 CASSPGGAGPTDTQYF TGTGCCAGCAGCCCGGGTGGGGCAGGGCCCACAGATACGCAGTATTTT
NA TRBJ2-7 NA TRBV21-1 CASTNGSDSYEQYF TGTGCCAGCACCAACGGCAGTGATTCCTACGAGCAGTACTTC
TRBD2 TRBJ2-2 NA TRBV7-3 CASSPLLAGVGELFF TGTGCCAGCAGCCCACTGCTGGCGGGGGTCGGGGAGCTGTTTTTT
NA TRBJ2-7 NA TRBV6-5 CASSSRSAGSYEQYF TGTGCCAGCAGTTCTCGCTCGGCGGGGTCCTACGAGCAGTACTTC
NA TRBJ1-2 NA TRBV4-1 CASSQEIRDYGYTF TGCGCCAGCAGCCAAGAGATAAGGGACTATGGCTACACCTTC
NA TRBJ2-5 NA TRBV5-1 CASFRDVQETQYF TGCGCCAGCTTCCGGGACGTCCAAGAGACCCAGTACTTC
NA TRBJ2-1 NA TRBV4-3 CASSQAVGTDTYNEQFF TGCGCCAGCAGCCAAGCGGTGGGGACTGATACCTACAATGAGCAGTTCTTC
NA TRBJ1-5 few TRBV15 CATSRHQGGQPQHF TGTGCCACCAGCAGACACCAGGGTGGCCAGCCCCAGCATTTT
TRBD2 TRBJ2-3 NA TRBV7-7 CASSLSSGGTDTQYF TGTGCTAGCAGTCTTAGTAGCGGGGGGACAGATACGCAGTATTTT
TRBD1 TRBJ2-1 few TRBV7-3 CASSSSGTGATWGEQFF TGTGCCAGCAGCTCCTCTGGGACAGGGGCAACCTGGGGTGAGCAGTTCTTC
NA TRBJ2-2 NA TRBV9 CASSVSSGVNTGELFF TGTGCCAGCAGCGTTTCATCAGGGGTGAACACCGGGGAGCTGTTTTTT
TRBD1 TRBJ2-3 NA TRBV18 CASSPPLRGRITDTQYF TGTGCCAGCTCACCACCGCTCAGGGGGCGCATCACAGATACGCAGTATTTT